The present TCR beta chain was sequenced within a study of blood T cell repertoires in COVID-19. Study overall: The samples span acute and convalescent COVID-19 from the United States, Italy and Spain. Sample material is recorded as cDNA or gDNA derived from T cells, B-cell-depleted T cells, or PBMCs.

Per the original data handling: Reference gene primer amplification in the assay estimated nucleated cell counts. TCRdb keeps only in-frame clones here, not all; method: immunoSEQ multiplex PCR. V and J calls and clone size are given by that table; D and trimming were obtained from the DNA. The table records around 50,000 clones, 82% of them present only once. Patients in Seattle were enrolled during active infection, then followed longitudinally. Sequenced sample: peripheral blood. The source is a man older than 75 with COVID-19, enrolled during active disease.

The DNA of the CDR3 is TGTGCCAGCAGGGTCCAGGGGGAGCACGAGCAGTACGTC. Protein: CASRVQGEHEQYV. V gene TRBV6-5 combines with J gene TRBJ2-7; 7 bases map to TRBD1. Germline values: CDR1 MNHEY, CDR2 SVGAGI. Trimming removed 6 bases from V and 5 bases from J; junction bases left unmatched: 7. This CDR3 has 13 amino acids.